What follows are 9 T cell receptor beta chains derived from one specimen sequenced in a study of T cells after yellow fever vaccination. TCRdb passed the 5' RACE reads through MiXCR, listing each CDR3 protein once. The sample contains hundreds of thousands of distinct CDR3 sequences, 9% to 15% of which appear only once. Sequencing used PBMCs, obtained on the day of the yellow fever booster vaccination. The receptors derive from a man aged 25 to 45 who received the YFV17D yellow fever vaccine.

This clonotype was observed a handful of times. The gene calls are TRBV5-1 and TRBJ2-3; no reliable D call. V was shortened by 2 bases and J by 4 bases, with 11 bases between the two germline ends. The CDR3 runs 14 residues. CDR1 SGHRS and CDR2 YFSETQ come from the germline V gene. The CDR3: CASSFLPGADTQYF. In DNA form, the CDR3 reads TGCGCCAGCAGCTTCCTTCCGGGCGCAGATACGCAGTATTTT.

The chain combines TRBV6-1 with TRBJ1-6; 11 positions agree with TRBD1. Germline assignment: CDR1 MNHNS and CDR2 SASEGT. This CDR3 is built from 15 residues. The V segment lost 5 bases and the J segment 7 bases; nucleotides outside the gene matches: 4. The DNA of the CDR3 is TGTGCCAGCAGTCTGGGACAGGGGGGGAATTCACCCCTCCACTTT. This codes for CASSLGQGGNSPLHF.

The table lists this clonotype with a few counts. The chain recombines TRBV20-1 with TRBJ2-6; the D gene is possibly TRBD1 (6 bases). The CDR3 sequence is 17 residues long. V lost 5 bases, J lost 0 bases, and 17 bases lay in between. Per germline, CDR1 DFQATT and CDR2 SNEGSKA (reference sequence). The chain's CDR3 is CSAGKTGVSSGANVLTF. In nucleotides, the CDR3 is TGCAGTGCTGGGAAGACAGGAGTGAGCTCTGGGGCCAACGTCCTGACTTTC.

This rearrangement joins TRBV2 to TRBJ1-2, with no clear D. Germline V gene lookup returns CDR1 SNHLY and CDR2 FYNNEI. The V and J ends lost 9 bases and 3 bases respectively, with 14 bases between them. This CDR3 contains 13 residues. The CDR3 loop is CARTKGRDYGYTF. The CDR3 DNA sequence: TGTGCCAGAACGAAAGGGCGGGACTATGGCTACACCTTC.

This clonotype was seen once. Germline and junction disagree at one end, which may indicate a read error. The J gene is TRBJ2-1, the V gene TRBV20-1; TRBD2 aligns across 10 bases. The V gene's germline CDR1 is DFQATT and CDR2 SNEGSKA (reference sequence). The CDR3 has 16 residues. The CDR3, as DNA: TGCTGTGCTAGCGGGCCTAGCGGGAGCTCCTACAATGAGCAGTTCTTC. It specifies CCASGPSGSSYNEQFF.

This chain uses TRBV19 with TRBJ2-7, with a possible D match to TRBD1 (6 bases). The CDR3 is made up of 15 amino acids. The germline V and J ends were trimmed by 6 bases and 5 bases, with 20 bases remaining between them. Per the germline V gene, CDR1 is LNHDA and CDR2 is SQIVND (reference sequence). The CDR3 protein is CASRSTGLEGDEQYF. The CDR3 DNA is TGTGCCAGTAGGTCCACCGGCCTCGAGGGGGACGAGCAGTACTTC.

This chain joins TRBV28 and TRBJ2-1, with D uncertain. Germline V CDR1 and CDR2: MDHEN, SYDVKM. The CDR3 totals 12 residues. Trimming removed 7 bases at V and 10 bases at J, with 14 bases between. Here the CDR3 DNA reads TGTGCCAGCATGGACCGGCAAGACGAGCAGTTCTTC. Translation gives CASMDRQDEQFF.

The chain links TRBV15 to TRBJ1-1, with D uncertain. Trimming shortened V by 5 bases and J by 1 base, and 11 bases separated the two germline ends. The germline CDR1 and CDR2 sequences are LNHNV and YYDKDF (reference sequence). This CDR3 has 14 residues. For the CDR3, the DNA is TGTGCCACCAGCCAGCCCTCATCGAACACTGAAGCTTTCTTT. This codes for CATSQPSSNTEAFF.

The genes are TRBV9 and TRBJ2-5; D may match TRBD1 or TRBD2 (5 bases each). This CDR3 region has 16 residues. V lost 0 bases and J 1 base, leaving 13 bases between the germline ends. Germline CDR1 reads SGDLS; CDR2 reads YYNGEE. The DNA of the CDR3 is TGTGCCAGCAGCGTAGTGGCAGGGAGAAGCCAAGAGACCCAGTACTTC. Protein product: CASSVVAGRSQETQYF.